This TCR beta chain appears in the sequencing data of a study of shared clonotypes between healthy human individuals. This clone has a single count. Its antigen is undetermined. The CDR3 loop spans 16 amino acids. Germline values: CDR1 MNHEY, CDR2 SMNVEV (reference sequence). V shed 5 bases and J shed 1 base, with 14 bases lying between them. Libraries were prepared by immunoSEQ multiplex PCR; TCRdb keeps only in-frame clonotypes and omits some of them. The sample lists approximately 720,000 clones, 92% occurring once. Findings of the study overall: Apart from blood, nothing was sampled; tissue repertoires likely differ.

It was CD45RO-negative cells, positively selected for CCR7, that made up naive CD8 cells, with terminally differentiated effector memory CD45RA+ cells excluded. Donors were healthy HIV-negative adults without recently reported acute infections or vaccinations. Everyone who donated was a Caucasian adult who lived in Nashville, Tennessee. This clonotype was obtained from a man in his thirties or forties in good health. The sequencing input was naive CD8+ T cells sorted from blood. The chain couples TRBV27 to TRBJ2-2; D may be TRBD1 or TRBD2 (5 bases each). The CDR3 reads CASSREGSGNTGELFF. In DNA, the CDR3 is TGTGCCAGCAGTCGCGAGGGGTCAGGGAACACCGGGGAGCTGTTTTTT.